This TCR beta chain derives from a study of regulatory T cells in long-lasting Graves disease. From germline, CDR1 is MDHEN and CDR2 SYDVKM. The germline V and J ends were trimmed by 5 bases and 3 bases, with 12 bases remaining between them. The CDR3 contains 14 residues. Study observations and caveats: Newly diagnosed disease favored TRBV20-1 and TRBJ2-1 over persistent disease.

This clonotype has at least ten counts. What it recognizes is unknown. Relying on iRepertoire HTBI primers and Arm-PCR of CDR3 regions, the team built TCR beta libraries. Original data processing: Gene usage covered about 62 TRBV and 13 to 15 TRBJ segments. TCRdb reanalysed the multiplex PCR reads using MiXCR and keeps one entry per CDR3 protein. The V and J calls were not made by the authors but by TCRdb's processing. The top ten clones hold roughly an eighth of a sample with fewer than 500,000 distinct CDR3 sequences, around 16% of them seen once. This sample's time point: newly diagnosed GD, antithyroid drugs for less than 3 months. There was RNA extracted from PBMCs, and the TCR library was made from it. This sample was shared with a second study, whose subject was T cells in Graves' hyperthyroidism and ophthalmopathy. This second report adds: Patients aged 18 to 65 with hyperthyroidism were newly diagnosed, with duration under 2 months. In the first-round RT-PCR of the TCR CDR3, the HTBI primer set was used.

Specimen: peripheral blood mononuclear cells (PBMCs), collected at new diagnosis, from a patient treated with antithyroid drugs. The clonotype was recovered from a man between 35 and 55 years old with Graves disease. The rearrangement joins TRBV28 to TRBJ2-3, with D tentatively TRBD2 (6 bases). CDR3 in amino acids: CASSPRGTTDTQYF. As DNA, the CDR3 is TGTGCCAGCAGTCCCCGGGGGACTACAGATACGCAGTATTTT.